This record looks at one TCR beta chain sequence and its context. Its antigen is unknown. This CDR3 comprises 13 residues. Germline-derived CDR1 and CDR2 are SGHNT and YYREEE (reference sequence). J lost 3 bases, V lost 4 bases, and 3 bases had no gene match. PCR was performed using 60 Vbeta and 13 Jbeta primers. TCRdb keeps only in-frame clones here, not all; method: immunoSEQ multiplex PCR. The sample contains approximately 150,000 clones, approximately 80% of which appear only once. This sample is drawn from a study of cytomegalovirus exposure and HLA in healthy donors. General study findings and limits: Further analysis was carried out later, and it showed several of the most significant clusters appearing linked to common viral pathogens.

Input material: PBMCs. The receptor's source is a woman between 18 and 29 years old in good health and CMV-seronegative. This chain connects TRBV5-4 to TRBJ2-7, with TRBD1 matching over 8 bases. The CDR3 bases are TGTGCCAGCAGCCCACAGGGGGTCTACGAGCAGTACTTC. Its protein is CASSPQGVYEQYF.